These 9 T cell receptor beta chains were sequenced from one sample in a study of T cells after yellow fever vaccination (dated by TCRdb to between 2017 and 2020). The method was 5' RACE. Instrument on record: Illumina HiSeq 2500. The public reads were run again by TCRdb, first through fastp at Q25 and then through MiXCR, and only productive beta chains were kept. Every CDR3 protein is listed once, alongside the most common genes and DNA of its rows. The sample table lists some 9,300 distinct CDR3 sequences, less than 6% of them with a count of one. The ten largest clones represent approximately 1.5% of the sample. According to the study, the label for this sample's treatment or condition signals: live attenuated yellow fever vaccine strain. This material consisted of PBMCs, either bulk or a sorted T-cell subset (CD4+, CD8+, memory, or dextramer-sorted; not recorded which), taken around 14 days after the first yellow fever vaccination. These receptors originate from a man between 18 and 29 years old who received the YFV17D yellow fever vaccine.

By share, this clonotype counts as medium-sized. The V and J genes are TRBV6-2 or TRBV6-3 and TRBJ2-4; 7 bases match TRBD1. Germline trimming cut 5 bases from V and 3 bases from J; bases unmatched to any gene: 10. Germline-derived CDR1 and CDR2 are MNHEY and SVGEGT. The CDR3 length is 16 residues. The CDR3 sequence is CASSPVDRVVKNIQYF. CDR3 DNA sequence: TGTGCCAGCAGTCCCGTAGACAGGGTGGTCAAAAACATTCAGTACTTC.

This clonotype is labeled medium-sized. The rearrangement joins TRBV5-1 to TRBJ2-5; D is unresolved. Trimming removed 4 bases from V and 1 base from J, with 14 bases in between. The CDR3 covers 15 residues. Germline CDR1 is SGHRS and CDR2 is YFSETQ. CDR3: CASSVHGPPQETQYF. CDR3 DNA: TGCGCCAGCAGCGTCCATGGGCCTCCCCAAGAGACCCAGTACTTC.

This rearrangement joins TRBV5-4 to TRBJ2-3; possibly TRBD2 for D (5 bases). The ends were cut back, 4 bases at V and 2 bases at J, with 8 bases in the middle. Germline-derived CDR1 and CDR2 are SGHNT and YYREEE (reference sequence). The CDR3 consists of 13 residues. CDR3: CASSRGNTDTQYF. DNA of the CDR3: TGTGCCAGCAGCAGAGGGAACACAGATACGCAGTATTTT.

This clonotype was observed many times. Its ends do not fully match the called genes, so a read error is possible. J is TRBJ1-1 and V is TRBV7-7; tentative D call: TRBD1 (5 bases). The CDR3 has 13 amino acids. The germline gives CDR1 SSHAT, CDR2 FNYEAQ (reference sequence). In DNA form, the CDR3 reads TGTGCTAGCAGCCAACAGGAAAACACTGAAGCTTTCTTT. It specifies CASSQQENTEAFF.

This clonotype is medium-sized. CDR3 coding DNA: TGTGCCATCAGTGTGCGGGATGAGCAGTTCTTC. As protein: CAISVRDEQFF. This chain connects TRBV10-3 to TRBJ2-1; TRBD2 is a possible D gene (5 bases). Germline V lookup: CDR1 ENHRY, CDR2 SYGVKD. V dropped 4 bases and J dropped 8 bases, with 6 bases sitting between them. There are 11 residues in the CDR3.

Details on this clonotype: One end of the junction is discordant with germline, which a read error may explain. The chain uses TRBV5-3 and TRBJ2-2; TRBD2 might be the D (5 bases). TRBV5-3 is filed as an ORF, its function uncertain. The CDR3 is 14 residues long. CDR3 sequence reads: CASGLGIFCWELLF. CDR3 DNA sequence: TGTGCCAGCGGCCTCGGGATCTTCTGCTGGGAGCTGCTTTTT.

This clonotype has at least ten counts. The CDR3 coding sequence is TGCGCCAGCAGCAGCCTGACAGAAGATACGCAGTATTTT. This encodes CASSSLTEDTQYF. The chain has TRBV5-1 and TRBJ2-3; possibly TRBD1 for D (5 bases). Looked up from germline, CDR1 is SGHRS and CDR2 is YFSETQ. Trimming took 4 bases from V and 5 from J, leaving 11 bases between them. This CDR3 has 13 amino acids.

This clonotype was found many times. V usage is TRBV3-1 and J usage is TRBJ1-2; no clear D gene. Germline assignment: CDR1 LGHDT and CDR2 YNNKEL (reference sequence). This CDR3 spans 14 amino acids. Trimming cost V 5 bases and J 2 bases, with 12 bases left between them. As DNA, the CDR3 is TGTGCCAGCAGCGGGGAGAGGGTGAACTATGGCTACACCTTC. This encodes CASSGERVNYGYTF.

By proportion, this clonotype is medium-sized (0.01 to 0.1%). CDR3 in DNA: TGCAGTGCCCCGGACAGTCGCACAGATACGCAGTATTTT. Translating gives CSAPDSRTDTQYF. The chain couples TRBV20-1 to TRBJ2-3, with D possibly being TRBD1 (6 bases). Trimming took 6 bases from V and 1 from J, leaving 11 bases between them. The CDR3 is 13 amino acids. Germline values: CDR1 DFQATT, CDR2 SNEGSKA (reference sequence).